Here is one T cell receptor beta chain with its context. The ends were cut back, 5 bases at V and 2 bases at J, with 12 bases in the middle. This CDR3 region has 14 residues. Germline loops: CDR1 SEHNR, CDR2 FQNEAQ (reference sequence). This specimen belongs to a study of cytomegalovirus exposure and HLA in healthy donors. The study ran its PCR with 60 Vbeta and 13 Jbeta primers. Libraries were prepared by immunoSEQ multiplex PCR; TCRdb keeps only in-frame clonotypes and omits some of them. This repertoire shows about 95,000 clones, 70% to 80% found once; its top ten account for approximately 10%. Source material: PBMCs. The clonotype was recovered from a man younger than 35 in good health and CMV-seropositive. This chain links TRBV7-9 with TRBJ1-1; D not certain. CDR3 DNA sequence: TGTGCCAGCAGCCCCACCCAGGAAAACACTGAAGCTTTCTTT. It is translated as CASSPTQENTEAFF.